This is a list of T cell receptor beta chains from one sample in a study of T cell responses to AZD1222 COVID-19 vaccine. TCRdb's copy holds only in-frame clones and misses some; the assay was immunoSEQ multiplex PCR. The table lists approximately 130,000 clones, over 85% of them singletons. The source was peripheral blood, collected on day 0 of AZD1222 vaccination. These receptor sequences come from an adult in good health. The CDR3 runs from the conserved cysteine through the conserved F or W. The order of the fields is D gene, J gene, clone size, V gene, CDR3 DNA, CDR3 protein. D genes are given only for firm matches. Size is omitted from some rows. Given values are once, few, many or a class for expanded clones.

>TRBD1|TRBJ1-2|NA|TRBV7-9
TGTGCCAGCAGCCAAGACAGGGTTAATGGCTACACCTTC
CASSQDRVNGYTF
>NA|TRBJ1-5|NA|TRBV5-4
TGTGCCAGCAGCCCGGGGCGCAATCAGCCCCAGCATTTT
CASSPGRNQPQHF
>NA|TRBJ1-3|NA|TRBV27
TGTGCCAGCAGTTTACAAGGGTCTGGAAACACCATATATTTT
CASSLQGSGNTIYF
>NA|TRBJ2-1|NA|TRBV10-3
TGTGCCATCAGTGGCCGCGGCGGGATCGACAATGAGCAGTTCTTC
CAISGRGGIDNEQFF
>NA|TRBJ2-7|NA|TRBV16
TGTGCCAGCAGCCAATACCCCTACGAGCAGTACTTC
CASSQYPYEQYF
>NA|TRBJ2-7|NA|TRBV18
TGTGCCAGCTCACCACTACCTGGAGGGAGACTCACCTACGAGCAGTACTTC
CASSPLPGGRLTYEQYF
>NA|TRBJ1-2|once|TRBV30
TGTGCCTGGAGTCGGGATTCCTGGAACGGCTACACCTTC
CAWSRDSWNGYTF
>NA|TRBJ1-6|NA|TRBV28
TGTGCCAGCAGTTTACCCGATACTTCACCCCTCCACTTT
CASSLPDTSPLHF
>TRBD1|TRBJ1-5|NA|TRBV28
TGTGCCAGCAGTTTCCGGGACAGGAAAATCCAGCCCCAGCATTTT
CASSFRDRKIQPQHF
>TRBD2|TRBJ2-2|NA|TRBV4-2
TGTGCCAGCAGCCCCGGGACTAGCGGGGACGGGGAGCTGTTTTTT
CASSPGTSGDGELFF
>NA|TRBJ1-1|NA|TRBV12-3/TRBV12-4
TGTGCCAGCAGACCAGCCAGAGAAACTGAAGCTTTCTTT
CASRPARETEAFF
>TRBD2|TRBJ2-1|NA|TRBV7-3
TGTGCCAGCAGCTTATCCCCCGGACTAGCGGGAGAGTACAATGAGCAGTTCTTC
CASSLSPGLAGEYNEQFF
>NA|TRBJ1-1|NA|TRBV21-1
TGTGCCAGCAGCCTAAAAACCCGGACTAAAAGGAGGACTGAAGCTTTCTTT
CASSLKTRTKRRTEAFF
>TRBD2|TRBJ2-7|NA|TRBV5-1
TGCGCCAGCAGCTTGGGACTAGCGGGAGAGCAGTACTTC
CASSLGLAGEQYF
>NA|TRBJ1-6|NA|TRBV27
TGTGCCAGCAGCCGGGGGCTAAATTCACCCCTCCACTTT
CASSRGLNSPLHF
>NA|TRBJ2-3|NA|TRBV2
TGTGCCAGCAGTGATAGCGGAGGTACGCAGTATTTT
CASSDSGGTQYF
>NA|TRBJ2-5|NA|TRBV28
TGTGCCGCAAAAGGAGAGACCCAGTACTTC
CAAKGETQYF
>NA|TRBJ1-4|NA|TRBV18
TGTGCCAGCTCACCCAGACAGGAGGGTGAAAAACTGTTTTTT
CASSPRQEGEKLFF
>NA|TRBJ1-5|NA|TRBV10-1
TGCGCCAGCAGTGAGTCTGATCAGCCCCAGCATTTT
CASSESDQPQHF